The clone carrying this T cell receptor beta chain is a singleton in its sample. Profiling relied on immunoSEQ multiplex PCR, and the TCRdb table lists in-frame clones only, not all of them. The sample consists of about 300,000 clones, around 84% of them appearing once. Unmatched junction bases numbered 12, after V lost 4 bases and J lost 7 bases. CDR3 length equals 16 residues. Germline CDR1 and CDR2: SGHRS and YFSETQ. The sample belongs to a study of blood T cell repertoires in COVID-19. Participants came from about two dozen US areas, aged roughly 18 to 95 years. The sequence derives from a man younger than 40 who had recovered from COVID-19. The rearrangement joins TRBV5-1 to TRBJ2-1; 9 nucleotides align to TRBD1. The sequenced sample was PBMCs or T cells enriched from blood (not recorded which). CDR3 bases: TGCGCCAGCAGCCTGCCCCCGGGACAGGGTTTTAATGAGCAGTTCTTC. Amino acids: CASSLPPGQGFNEQFF.